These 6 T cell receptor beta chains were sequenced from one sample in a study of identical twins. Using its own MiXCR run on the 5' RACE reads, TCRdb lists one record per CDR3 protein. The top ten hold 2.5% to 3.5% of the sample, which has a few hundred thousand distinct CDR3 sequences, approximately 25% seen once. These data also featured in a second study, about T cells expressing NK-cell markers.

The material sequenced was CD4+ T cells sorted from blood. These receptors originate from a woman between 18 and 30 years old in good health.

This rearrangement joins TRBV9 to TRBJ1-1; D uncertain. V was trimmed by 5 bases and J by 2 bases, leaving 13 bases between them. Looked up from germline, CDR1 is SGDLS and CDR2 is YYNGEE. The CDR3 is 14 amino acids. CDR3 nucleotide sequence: TGTGCCAGCAGTCACAATCCGGAAAACACTGAAGCTTTCTTT. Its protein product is CASSHNPENTEAFF.

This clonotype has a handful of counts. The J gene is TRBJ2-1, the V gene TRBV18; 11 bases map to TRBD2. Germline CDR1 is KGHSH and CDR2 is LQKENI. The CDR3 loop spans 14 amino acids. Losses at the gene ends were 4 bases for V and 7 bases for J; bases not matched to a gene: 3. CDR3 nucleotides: TGTGCCAGCTCACGGACTAGCGGGCCGAATGAGCAGTTCTTC. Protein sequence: CASSRTSGPNEQFF.

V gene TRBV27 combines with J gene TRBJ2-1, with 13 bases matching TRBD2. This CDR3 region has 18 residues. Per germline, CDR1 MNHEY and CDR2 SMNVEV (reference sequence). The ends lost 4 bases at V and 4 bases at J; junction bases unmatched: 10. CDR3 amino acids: CASSSHGLAGAPYNEQFF. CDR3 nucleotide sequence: TGTGCCAGCAGTTCGCACGGACTAGCGGGAGCACCTTACAATGAGCAGTTCTTC.

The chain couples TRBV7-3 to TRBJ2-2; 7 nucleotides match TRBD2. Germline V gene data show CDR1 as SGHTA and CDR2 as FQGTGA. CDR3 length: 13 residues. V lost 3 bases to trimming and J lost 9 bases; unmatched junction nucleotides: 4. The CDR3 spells CASSLRERRELFF. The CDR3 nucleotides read TGTGCCAGCAGCTTGCGGGAGCGGCGGGAGCTGTTTTTT.

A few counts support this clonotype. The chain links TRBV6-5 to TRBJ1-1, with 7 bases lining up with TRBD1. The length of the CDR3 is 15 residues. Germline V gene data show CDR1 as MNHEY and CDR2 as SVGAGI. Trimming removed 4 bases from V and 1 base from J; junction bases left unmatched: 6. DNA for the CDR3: TGTGCCAGCAGTTCGACCCGACAGGGGAACACTGAAGCTTTCTTT. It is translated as CASSSTRQGNTEAFF.

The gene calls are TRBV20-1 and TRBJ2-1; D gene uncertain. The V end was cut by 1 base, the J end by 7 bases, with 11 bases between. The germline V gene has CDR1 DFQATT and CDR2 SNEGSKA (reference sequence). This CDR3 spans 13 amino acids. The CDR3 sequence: CSARGVSRNEQFF. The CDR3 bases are TGCAGTGCTAGAGGGGTGTCGAGGAATGAGCAGTTCTTC.